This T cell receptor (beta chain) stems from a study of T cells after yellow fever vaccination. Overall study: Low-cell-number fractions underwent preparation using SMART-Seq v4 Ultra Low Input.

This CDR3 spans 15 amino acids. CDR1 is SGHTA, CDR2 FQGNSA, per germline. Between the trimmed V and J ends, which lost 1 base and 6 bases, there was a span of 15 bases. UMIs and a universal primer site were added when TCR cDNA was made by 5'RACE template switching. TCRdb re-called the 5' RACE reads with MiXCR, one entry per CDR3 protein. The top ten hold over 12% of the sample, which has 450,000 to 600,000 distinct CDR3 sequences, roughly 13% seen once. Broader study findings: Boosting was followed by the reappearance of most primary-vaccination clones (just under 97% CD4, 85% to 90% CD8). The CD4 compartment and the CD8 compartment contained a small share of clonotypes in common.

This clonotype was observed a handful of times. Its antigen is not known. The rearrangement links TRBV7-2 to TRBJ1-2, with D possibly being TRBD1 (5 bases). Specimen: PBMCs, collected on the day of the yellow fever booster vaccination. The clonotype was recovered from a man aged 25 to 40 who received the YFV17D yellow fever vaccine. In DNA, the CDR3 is TGTGCCAGCAGCTTAGGGGGCTTAGGAGTGGATGGCTACACCTTC. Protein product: CASSLGGLGVDGYTF.